One and the same sample provided the 26 T cell receptor beta chains below, sequenced in a study of T cells in Graves' hyperthyroidism and ophthalmopathy. TCR beta CDR3 regions were amplified from RNA. An initial round of RT-PCR targeting the TCR CDR3 relied on the HTBI primer set. TCRdb re-analysed the multiplex PCR reads in MiXCR, keeping a single row per CDR3 protein. The top ten hold 3.8% of the sample, which has some 620,000 distinct CDR3 sequences, 15% to 20% seen once. Sequenced material: blood. These receptors all come from a woman in her 30s with Graves' hyperthyroidism.

This clonotype was counted only a few times. V and J are TRBV20-1 and TRBJ2-2; 8 bases fit TRBD1. Trimming at V came to 7 bases and at J to 5 bases, leaving 9 bases not matched to a gene. In germline, CDR1 is DFQATT, CDR2 SNEGSKA (reference sequence). The CDR3 runs to 14 residues. Written as DNA, the CDR3 is TGCAGTGTTAAACTTACAGGGGGAACCGGGGAGCTGTTTTTT. Translating gives CSVKLTGGTGELFF.

The chain is built from TRBV20-1 and TRBJ2-1, with TRBD2 matching 9 bases. V trimming: 5 bases; J trimming: 9 bases; junction bases outside the gene matches: 8. This CDR3 region has 13 residues. CDR1 DFQATT and CDR2 SNEGSKA come from the germline V gene (reference sequence). CDR3 sequence (DNA): TGCAGTGCTCCACGGACTAGCGCCATTGAGCAGTTCTTC. This translates into CSAPRTSAIEQFF.

This clonotype was observed at least ten times. The chain carries TRBV20-1 and TRBJ2-7; tentatively, D is TRBD2 (5 bases). CDR1 is DFQATT, CDR2 SNEGSKA, per germline (reference sequence). This CDR3 contains 13 residues. V was trimmed by 3 bases and J by 4 bases, leaving 13 bases between them. The CDR3 loop reads CSASPRGSYEQYF. The CDR3 DNA reads as TGCAGTGCTAGCCCCCGAGGGAGTTACGAGCAGTACTTC.

This clonotype was recorded many times. The chain carries TRBV2 and TRBJ1-1; D may be TRBD1 (5 bases). Looked up from germline, CDR1 is SNHLY and CDR2 is FYNNEI. The CDR3 is 14 amino acids. V was trimmed by 6 bases and J by 1 base, leaving 12 bases between them. The CDR3 region has the DNA TGTGCCAGCAGACGACGTGGACAGAACACTGAAGCTTTCTTT. It specifies CASRRRGQNTEAFF.

The sample holds many counts of this clonotype. The DNA for the CDR3 is TGTGCCAGCAGTCCCTCCCGCGGGAGCGGGAGGGCGGGTGGAGAGCAGTTCTTC. This codes for CASSPSRGSGRAGGEQFF. This chain links TRBV12-3 or TRBV12-4 with TRBJ2-1, with TRBD2 matching 10 bases. CDR3 length equals 18 residues. V lost 5 bases to trimming and J lost 10 bases; unmatched junction nucleotides: 20.

The table lists this clonotype with many counts. The DNA for the CDR3 is TGTGCCAGCAGTCCCCCAGGGGCTAGCTATGGCTACACCTTC. Its protein is CASSPPGASYGYTF. The gene calls are TRBV28 and TRBJ1-2, with a possible D match to TRBD1 (6 bases). This CDR3 spans 14 amino acids. Germline CDR1 and CDR2: MDHEN and SYDVKM. V lost 5 bases and J lost 4, with 14 bases in between.

This clonotype was recorded at least ten times. The genes are TRBV2 and TRBJ2-1; no clear D gene. Germline-derived CDR1 and CDR2 are SNHLY and FYNNEI. This CDR3 has 14 amino acids. V was trimmed by 3 bases and J by 3 bases, leaving 9 bases between them. The CDR3 loop reads CASSDGRGYNEQFF. The CDR3 coding sequence is TGTGCCAGCAGTGATGGGCGTGGCTACAATGAGCAGTTCTTC.

V is TRBV24-1 and J is TRBJ2-6; tentative D call: TRBD2 (5 bases). Germline V gene lookup returns CDR1 KGHDR and CDR2 SFDVKD. The CDR3 has 15 residues. The V and J ends lost 3 bases and 0 bases respectively, with 5 bases between them. The CDR3, as DNA: TGTGCCACCAGTGATCGGGACTCTGGGGCCAACGTCCTGACTTTC. Protein sequence: CATSDRDSGANVLTF.

This clonotype was recorded at least ten times. V gene TRBV11-2 combines with J gene TRBJ2-7, with TRBD2 matching over 13 bases. Germline V gene lookup returns CDR1 SGHAT and CDR2 FQNNGV. Trimming cost V 5 bases and J 5 bases; bases outside gene matches: 6. The CDR3 contains 15 residues. Here the CDR3 DNA reads TGTGCCAGCAGCCCCGGGACTAGCGGGATCAACGAGCAGTACTTC. Its protein product is CASSPGTSGINEQYF. Together with reference TRBV11-2 and TRBJ2-7, the CDR3 gives the full variable domain: EAGVAQSPRYKIIEKRQSVAFWCNPISGHATLYWYQQILGQGPKLLIQFQNNGVVDDSQLPKDRFSAERLKGVDSTLKIQPAKLEDSAVYLCASSPGTSGINEQYFGPGTRLTVT.

The J gene is TRBJ1-6, the V gene TRBV12-5; possibly TRBD1 for D (6 bases). V was shortened by 1 base and J by 0 bases, with 19 bases between the two germline ends. This CDR3 contains 20 residues. Germline V gives CDR1 LGHNT, CDR2 FRNRAP. This CDR3 is CASGLARWGAPSSYNSPLHF. The CDR3 bases are TGTGCTAGTGGTTTGGCACGCTGGGGGGCACCGAGCTCCTATAATTCACCCCTCCACTTT. The whole variable domain, filled in from reference TRBV12-5 and TRBJ1-6, reads DARVTQTPRHKVTEMGQEVTMRCQPILGHNTVFWYRQTMMQGLELLAYFRNRAPLDDSGMPKDRFSAEMPDATLATLKIQPSEPRDSAVYFCASGLARWGAPSSYNSPLHFGNGTRLTVT.

This clonotype was detected many times. The chain joins TRBV10-3 to TRBJ1-1; D ambiguous. Germline values: CDR1 ENHRY, CDR2 SYGVKD. V was trimmed by 6 bases and J by 1 base, leaving 9 bases between them. This CDR3 is built from 13 residues. CDR3 residues: CAIRRGENTEAFF. As DNA, the CDR3 is TGTGCCATCAGGCGCGGAGAGAACACTGAAGCTTTCTTT.

The chain joins TRBV6-5 to TRBJ2-7, with 10 positions matching TRBD2. Trimming at V came to 0 bases and at J to 4 bases, leaving 18 bases not matched to a gene. The CDR3 is made up of 20 amino acids. Germline values: CDR1 MNHEY, CDR2 SVGAGI. DNA for the CDR3: TGTGCCAGCAGTTACTCGTACCTGGCTAGCGGGAGTCCTGCGCCATACGAGCAGTACTTC. Its protein product is CASSYSYLASGSPAPYEQYF.

V usage is TRBV19 and J usage is TRBJ2-7; the D gene is possibly TRBD1 (5 bases). Between the trimmed V and J ends, which lost 2 bases and 3 bases, there was a span of 11 bases. Germline V gene lookup returns CDR1 LNHDA and CDR2 SQIVND (reference sequence). The CDR3 has 14 residues. CDR3 sequence (DNA): TGTGCCAGTAGTATACGGCAGGGAAACTACGAGCAGTACTTC. It specifies CASSIRQGNYEQYF.

This clonotype was detected ten times or more. V and J are TRBV2 and TRBJ1-1; 10 nucleotides agree with TRBD1. The V segment lost 5 bases and the J segment 2 bases; nucleotides outside the gene matches: 5. Germline loops: CDR1 SNHLY, CDR2 FYNNEI. The CDR3 totals 15 residues. As DNA, the CDR3 is TGTGCCAGCAGTTTAGACAGGGGGCCTAACACTGAAGCTTTCTTT. Encoded protein: CASSLDRGPNTEAFF.

At least ten counts were recorded for this clonotype. In DNA, the CDR3 is TGCAGTGCCGCCCGTAGCGAGGGTTCTAGGGAGCAGTACTTC. Translated: CSAARSEGSREQYF. The chain employs TRBV20-1 and TRBJ2-7; TRBD2 is a possible D gene (5 bases). The CDR3 consists of 14 residues. Trimming took off 6 bases at V and 7 bases at J, with 22 bases between the two ends. Looked up from germline, CDR1 is DFQATT and CDR2 is SNEGSKA (reference sequence).

J is TRBJ2-7 and V is TRBV4-3; the D is unclear. The CDR3 has 16 residues. The V end was cut by 5 bases, the J end by 5 bases, with 22 bases between. Looked up from germline, CDR1 is LGHNA and CDR2 is YSLEER. The DNA of the CDR3 is TGCGCCAGCAGCATATTCCGGACCCCCCAAGAAGACGAGCAGTACTTC. It is translated as CASSIFRTPQEDEQYF.

This clonotype has a count of ten or more. V gene TRBV7-3 combines with J gene TRBJ2-1; 12 nucleotides align to TRBD2. The CDR3 length is 15 residues. V dropped 6 bases and J dropped 6; count of bases not matched to a gene: 6. The V gene's germline CDR1 is SGHTA and CDR2 FQGTGA. CDR3 DNA: TGTGCCAGCAGTCCCGGACTAGCGGGGTCCAATGAGCAGTTCTTC. It encodes CASSPGLAGSNEQFF.

This clonotype was seen many times. The rearrangement links TRBV12-3 or TRBV12-4 to TRBJ2-1, with D perhaps TRBD1 (6 bases). The CDR3 length is 14 residues. Trimming cost V 5 bases and J 6 bases, with 14 bases left between them. As DNA, the CDR3 is TGTGCCAGCAGTCTGGGGACAAGGGGCAATGAGCAGTTCTTC. Translated: CASSLGTRGNEQFF.

The V gene is TRBV29-1, the J gene TRBJ2-1, with D tentatively TRBD1 (6 bases). This CDR3 spans 13 amino acids. Between the trimmed V and J ends, which lost 7 bases and 5 bases, there was a span of 15 bases. Looked up from germline, CDR1 is SQVTM and CDR2 is ANQGSEA. The DNA for the CDR3 is TGCAGCGCTCGCCTACAGGGTCACAATGAGCAGTTCTTC. This encodes CSARLQGHNEQFF.

This clonotype was seen a handful of times. The CDR3 nucleotides are TGCGCCAGCAGCCAAGTTCGGGCGGGATTTTCCTACGAGCAGTACTTC. It is translated as CASSQVRAGFSYEQYF. The rearrangement uses TRBV4-1 and TRBJ2-7; maybe TRBD2 (6 bases). Trimming took off 1 base at V and 1 base at J, with 14 bases between the two ends. Germline V CDR1 and CDR2: MGHRA, YSYEKL. The CDR3 sequence is 16 residues long.

The chain links TRBV7-2 to TRBJ1-4; D is undetermined. The germline V and J ends were trimmed by 1 base and 3 bases, with 9 bases remaining between them. CDR3 length: 15 residues. Germline CDR1 SGHTA, CDR2 FQGNSA. CDR3 in DNA: TGTGCCAGCAGCTTAGGGCTGCCCGCTAATGAAAAACTGTTTTTT. Protein: CASSLGLPANEKLFF.

The sample holds a few counts of this clonotype. The CDR3 coding sequence is TGTGCCCCTTATGGGTCCAGCACAGATACGCAGTATTTT. Translated: CAPYGSSTDTQYF. The gene calls are TRBV19 and TRBJ2-3; D unresolved. Trimming took 11 bases from V and 0 from J, leaving 12 bases between them. Germline values: CDR1 LNHDA, CDR2 SQIVND (reference sequence). CDR3 length: 13 residues.

J is TRBJ2-2 and V is TRBV5-6; TRBD2 matches at 13 bases. The CDR3 consists of 17 residues. V lost 0 bases, J lost 6 bases, and 5 bases stayed unmatched. Germline CDR1 SGHDT, CDR2 YYEEEE. The CDR3 region is CASSLVTSGRSAGELFF. For the CDR3, the DNA is TGTGCCAGCAGCTTGGTGACTAGCGGGAGGTCCGCCGGGGAGCTGTTTTTT.

This clonotype was recorded many times. The chain employs TRBV30 and TRBJ1-3; the D is unclear. Germline-derived CDR1 and CDR2 are GTSNPN and SVGIG (reference sequence). V lost 2 bases and J lost 2, with 4 bases in between. The CDR3 is made up of 12 amino acids. The CDR3 DNA sequence: TGTGCCTGGAGTTCAACTGGAAACACCATATATTTT. Protein: CAWSSTGNTIYF.

This clonotype was detected many times. This chain uses TRBV3-1 with TRBJ2-7; 7 bases align to TRBD2. This CDR3 comprises 18 residues. The V gene's germline CDR1 is LGHDT and CDR2 YNNKEL (reference sequence). Germline trimming cut 1 base from V and 0 bases from J; bases unmatched to any gene: 12. In nucleotides, the CDR3 is TGTGCCAGCAGCCAAGTTTGGGAGGGCGGGGAGAGCTCCTACGAGCAGTACTTC. This sequence encodes CASSQVWEGGESSYEQYF.

J is TRBJ1-5 and V is TRBV5-1; unclear D gene. V lost 2 bases to trimming and J lost 0 bases, with 6 bases between them. Germline assignment: CDR1 SGHRS and CDR2 YFSETQ. The CDR3 spans 14 residues. The CDR3 DNA sequence: TGCGCCAGCAGCTTTGGTTATAGCAATCAGCCCCAGCATTTT. Amino acids: CASSFGYSNQPQHF.